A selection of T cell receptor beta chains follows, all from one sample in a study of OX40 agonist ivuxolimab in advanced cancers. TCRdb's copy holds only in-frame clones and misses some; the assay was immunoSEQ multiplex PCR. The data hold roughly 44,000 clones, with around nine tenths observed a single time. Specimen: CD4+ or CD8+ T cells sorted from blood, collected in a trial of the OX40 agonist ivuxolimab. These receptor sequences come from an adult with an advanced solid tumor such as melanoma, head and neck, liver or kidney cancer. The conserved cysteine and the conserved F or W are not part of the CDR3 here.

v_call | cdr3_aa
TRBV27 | ASSFGQGVQPQH
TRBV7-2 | ASSLAQSEQF
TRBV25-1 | ASSEAGSTGNT
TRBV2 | ASSGGTRAWDTQY
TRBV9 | ASSVTGTSWTQY
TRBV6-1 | ASSEQGYEQY
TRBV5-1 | ASGDRAREQF
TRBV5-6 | ASSLGGDYQPQH
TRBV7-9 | ASSRGPSYEQY
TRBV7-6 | ASSLLNRGVNTEAF
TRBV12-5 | ASGLVMGEQY
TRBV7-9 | ASSFGVYGYT
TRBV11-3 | ASSREGGPRL
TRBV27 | ASSFRLNTEAF
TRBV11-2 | ASSLGADTQY
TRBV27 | ASSLYRNTEAF
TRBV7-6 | ASSASRGEKLF
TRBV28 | ASSSSGGQTDTQY
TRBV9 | ASSAGETSSTDTQY
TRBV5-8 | ASSFLSGNQPQH
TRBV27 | ASSSSGRRETQY
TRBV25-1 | ASSASSNYGYT
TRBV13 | ASSSPVGFGNTIY
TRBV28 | ASNGQVDYEQY
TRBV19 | ASTREPGYTQY
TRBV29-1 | SVNPNSLTGEAF
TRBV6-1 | ASSGATDNEQF
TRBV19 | ASEDRGSYEQY
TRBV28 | ASSLRGDYGYT
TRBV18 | ASSPRDRAYEQY
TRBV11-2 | ASSTAPTQTGELF
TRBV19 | ASSIDPQGMNTEAF
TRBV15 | ATSGRGDYNEQF
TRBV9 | ASSVGEAGTDTQY
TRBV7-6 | ASSPRGGGVSYNEQF
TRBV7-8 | ASSLGGGSMGTEAF
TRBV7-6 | ASSLAKRARGTEAF
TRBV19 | ASRRTSGGTLLQETQY
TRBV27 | ASSLLGQGHYEQY
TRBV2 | ASEGHPPEAF
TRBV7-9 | ASSLGMPEAF
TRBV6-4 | ASSDSGNNEQF